The rows below give T cell receptor beta chains drawn from one sample of a study of vaccination and CD4 T cells after COVID-19. No antigen is known for these receptors. TCRdb reprocessed the PCR reads with MiXCR, giving one entry per CDR3 protein. The table has around 8,100 distinct CDR3 sequences, about 70% seen once; the top ten hold roughly 17%. Sequenced sample: CD4+ T cells from blood, cultured in vitro. Receptor source: a human donor who had recovered from COVID-19. The CDR3 runs from the conserved cysteine through the conserved F or W. Each record gives: D gene, V gene, J gene, clone size, CDR3 protein, CDR3 DNA. The D gene is left open where the match is weak. Clone size appears in some rows only: once, few, many, or a class for an expanded clone.

d_gene: TRBD1
v_gene: TRBV7-8
j_gene: TRBJ1-1
abundance: -
CDR3aa: CASSSTGGGYTEAFF
CDR3nt: TGTGCCAGCAGCTCTACAGGGGGCGGGTACACTGAAGCTTTCTTT

d_gene: -
v_gene: TRBV20-1
j_gene: TRBJ1-2
abundance: -
CDR3aa: CSARASTVVDCTF
CDR3nt: TGCAGTGCTAGAGCTTCGACAGTCGTGGACTGCACCTTC

d_gene: -
v_gene: TRBV7-7
j_gene: TRBJ2-7
abundance: -
CDR3aa: CASSLSDRYEQYF
CDR3nt: TGTGCCAGCAGCTTAAGTGACAGATACGAGCAGTACTTC

d_gene: -
v_gene: TRBV7-6
j_gene: TRBJ2-5
abundance: -
CDR3aa: CASTSPLITSPETQYF
CDR3nt: TGTGCCAGCACCTCCCCACTCATAACTAGTCCCGAGACCCAGTACTTC

d_gene: -
v_gene: TRBV28
j_gene: TRBJ1-6
abundance: -
CDR3aa: CASSFPGTGNSPLHF
CDR3nt: TGTGCCAGCAGTTTTCCGGGGACGGGGAATTCACCCCTCCACTTT

d_gene: -
v_gene: TRBV20-1
j_gene: TRBJ1-2
abundance: -
CDR3aa: CSAPKQGVYGYTF
CDR3nt: TGCAGTGCTCCTAAACAGGGAGTCTATGGCTACACCTTC

d_gene: -
v_gene: TRBV7-2
j_gene: TRBJ1-1
abundance: -
CDR3aa: CASSYGKVNTEAFF
CDR3nt: TGTGCCAGCAGCTACGGAAAAGTGAACACTGAAGCTTTCTTT

d_gene: TRBD1
v_gene: TRBV7-2
j_gene: TRBJ1-1
abundance: -
CDR3aa: CASSLAQGAVTEAFF
CDR3nt: TGTGCCAGCAGCTTAGCGCAGGGGGCGGTGACTGAAGCTTTCTTT

d_gene: -
v_gene: TRBV27
j_gene: TRBJ1-1
abundance: -
CDR3aa: CASSLFRGSFMNTEAFF
CDR3nt: TGTGCCAGCAGTTTATTCAGGGGATCCTTCATGAACACTGAAGCTTTCTTT

d_gene: -
v_gene: TRBV7-9
j_gene: TRBJ1-1
abundance: -
CDR3aa: CASSSRLGVETEAFF
CDR3nt: TGTGCCAGCAGCTCCCGACTGGGGGTTGAAACTGAAGCTTTCTTT

d_gene: TRBD2
v_gene: TRBV19
j_gene: TRBJ2-1
abundance: -
CDR3aa: CASSMGRLAGFYNEQFF
CDR3nt: TGTGCCAGTAGTATGGGAAGACTAGCGGGATTCTACAATGAGCAGTTCTTC

d_gene: TRBD2
v_gene: TRBV7-2
j_gene: TRBJ2-5
abundance: -
CDR3aa: CASSPHPSGVGQETQYF
CDR3nt: TGTGCCAGCAGCCCTCATCCTAGCGGGGTGGGCCAAGAGACCCAGTACTTC

d_gene: TRBD1
v_gene: TRBV6-1
j_gene: TRBJ2-7
abundance: medium-sized
CDR3aa: CASRSGTGAYEQYF
CDR3nt: TGTGCCAGCAGGTCGGGGACAGGGGCCTACGAGCAGTACTTC

d_gene: TRBD1
v_gene: TRBV7-8
j_gene: TRBJ2-7
abundance: -
CDR3aa: CASSLARLSGTGEYEQYF
CDR3nt: TGTGCCAGCAGCTTAGCGCGACTCTCCGGGACAGGGGAATACGAGCAGTACTTC

d_gene: -
v_gene: TRBV5-1
j_gene: TRBJ1-2
abundance: -
CDR3aa: CASSLTDNYGYTF
CDR3nt: TGCGCCAGCAGCTTGACCGATAACTATGGCTACACCTTC

d_gene: TRBD1
v_gene: TRBV6-5
j_gene: TRBJ2-7
abundance: -
CDR3aa: CASSYRRDGTGSLRMKYEQYF
CDR3nt: TGTGCCAGCAGTTACCGCCGGGACGGGACAGGGTCGCTAAGGATGAAGTACGAGCAGTACTTC

d_gene: -
v_gene: TRBV6-5
j_gene: TRBJ1-2
abundance: -
CDR3aa: CASSYSIQASYGYTF
CDR3nt: TGTGCCAGCAGTTACTCGATACAGGCTAGCTATGGCTACACCTTC

d_gene: TRBD1
v_gene: TRBV28
j_gene: TRBJ1-5
abundance: -
CDR3aa: CASSLGQFNQPQHF
CDR3nt: TGTGCCAGCAGTCTGGGACAGTTCAATCAGCCCCAGCATTTT

d_gene: -
v_gene: TRBV6-5
j_gene: TRBJ1-2
abundance: -
CDR3aa: CASSYSANYGYTF
CDR3nt: TGTGCCAGCAGTTACTCGGCTAACTATGGCTACACCTTC

d_gene: -
v_gene: TRBV10-3
j_gene: TRBJ1-2
abundance: -
CDR3aa: CAISESSAGGYTF
CDR3nt: TGTGCCATCAGTGAGTCTTCGGCGGGCGGCTACACCTTC

d_gene: -
v_gene: TRBV19
j_gene: TRBJ1-5
abundance: -
CDR3aa: CASSIWGRGGNQPQHF
CDR3nt: TGTGCCAGTAGTATCTGGGGACGAGGAGGCAATCAGCCCCAGCATTTT

d_gene: TRBD1
v_gene: TRBV7-9
j_gene: TRBJ1-1
abundance: -
CDR3aa: CASSPTGPTGVPTEAFF
CDR3nt: TGTGCCAGCAGCCCCACCGGACCGACAGGGGTCCCCACTGAAGCTTTCTTT

d_gene: -
v_gene: TRBV7-6
j_gene: TRBJ2-3
abundance: -
CDR3aa: CASSFSTDTQYF
CDR3nt: TGTGCCAGCAGCTTCAGCACAGATACGCAGTATTTT

d_gene: -
v_gene: TRBV6-1
j_gene: TRBJ1-6
abundance: -
CDR3aa: CASRQDNSPLHF
CDR3nt: TGTGCCAGCCGACAGGATAATTCACCCCTCCACTTT

d_gene: TRBD1
v_gene: TRBV6-1
j_gene: TRBJ1-1
abundance: -
CDR3aa: CASSEAQDREAFF
CDR3nt: TGTGCCAGCAGTGAAGCTCAGGACAGGGAAGCTTTCTTT

d_gene: TRBD2
v_gene: TRBV18
j_gene: TRBJ2-4
abundance: -
CDR3aa: CASSHRETGGNIQYF
CDR3nt: TGTGCCAGCTCCCATCGAGAGACGGGGGGAAACATTCAGTACTTC